A selection of T cell receptor beta chains follows, all from one sample in a study of human thymus T cells. TCRdb's table, derived via immunoSEQ multiplex PCR, lists solely in-frame clones and lacks some. The sample lists roughly 54,000 clones; approximately 93% were seen once. The material sequenced was blood. These receptors were obtained from a boy in the first two years of life with a congenital heart defect but otherwise immunologically healthy. The CDR3 runs from the conserved cysteine through the conserved F or W. A D gene is named only where the DNA matches it firmly.

J: TRBJ2-5; D: NA; V: TRBV7-2; CDR3: CASSLGFAKETQYF; DNA: TGTGCCAGCAGCTTAGGTTTTGCCAAAGAGACCCAGTACTTC
J: TRBJ2-2; D: NA; V: TRBV4-3; CDR3: CASSQDGGVELFF; DNA: TGCGCCAGCAGCCAAGATGGAGGGGTGGAGCTGTTTTTT
J: TRBJ2-3; D: TRBD2; V: TRBV4-2; CDR3: CASSQDLAGGPTDTQYF; DNA: TGTGCCAGCAGCCAAGACCTAGCGGGGGGGCCGACAGATACGCAGTATTTT
J: TRBJ1-1; D: NA; V: TRBV7-9; CDR3: CASSSLLSGRPEAFF; DNA: TGTGCCAGCAGCTCATTACTTTCAGGGAGGCCTGAAGCTTTCTTT
J: TRBJ2-7; D: TRBD2; V: TRBV27; CDR3: CASSLSKRGQHEQYF; DNA: TGTGCCAGCAGTTTATCCAAGCGGGGGCAACACGAGCAGTACTTC
J: TRBJ2-1; D: NA; V: TRBV27; CDR3: CASSLGLPQVNEQFF; DNA: TGTGCCAGCAGTTTGGGTCTACCCCAAGTGAATGAGCAGTTCTTC
J: TRBJ2-3; D: TRBD1; V: TRBV29-1; CDR3: CSVEDKGAPDTQYF; DNA: TGCAGCGTTGAAGATAAGGGGGCCCCAGATACGCAGTATTTT
J: TRBJ2-3; D: TRBD1; V: TRBV5-1; CDR3: CASSDPLGQGGTDTQYF; DNA: TGCGCCAGCAGCGATCCTTTGGGACAGGGGGGCACAGATACGCAGTATTTT
J: TRBJ2-7; D: NA; V: TRBV25-1; CDR3: CASSGGYEQYF; DNA: TGTGCCAGCAGTGGGGGCTACGAGCAGTACTTC
J: TRBJ2-3; D: TRBD2; V: TRBV18; CDR3: CASSTLGGTTDTQYF; DNA: TGTGCCAGCTCGACTTTGGGAGGGACCACAGATACGCAGTATTTT
J: TRBJ2-2; D: NA; V: TRBV7-9; CDR3: CASSLEGGELFF; DNA: TGTGCCAGCAGCTTAGAAGGCGGGGAGCTGTTTTTT
J: TRBJ2-7; D: TRBD2; V: TRBV7-6; CDR3: CASSFSPGLDPREQYF; DNA: TGTGCCAGCAGCTTCAGTCCGGGACTAGATCCTCGCGAGCAGTACTTC
J: TRBJ2-3; D: TRBD2; V: TRBV4-1; CDR3: CASSSSGVDTQYF; DNA: TGCGCCAGCAGCTCGAGCGGGGTCGATACGCAGTATTTT
J: TRBJ2-3; D: NA; V: TRBV12-5; CDR3: CASGLGDTQYF; DNA: TGTGCTAGTGGTTTGGGAGATACGCAGTATTTT
J: TRBJ2-3; D: NA; V: TRBV7-2; CDR3: CASSPLGEADTQYF; DNA: TGTGCCAGCAGCCCACTAGGGGAGGCAGATACGCAGTATTTT
J: TRBJ2-7; D: TRBD1; V: TRBV30; CDR3: CAWSGGQGDEQYF; DNA: TGTGCCTGGAGTGGGGGACAGGGAGACGAGCAGTACTTC
J: TRBJ1-1; D: NA; V: TRBV9; CDR3: CASSTRHGMNTEAFF; DNA: TGTGCCAGCAGCACCCGACACGGGATGAACACTGAAGCTTTCTTT
J: TRBJ1-1; D: NA; V: TRBV30; CDR3: CAWSVHSGGANTEAFF; DNA: TGTGCCTGGAGTGTACACTCGGGGGGGGCTAACACTGAAGCTTTCTTT